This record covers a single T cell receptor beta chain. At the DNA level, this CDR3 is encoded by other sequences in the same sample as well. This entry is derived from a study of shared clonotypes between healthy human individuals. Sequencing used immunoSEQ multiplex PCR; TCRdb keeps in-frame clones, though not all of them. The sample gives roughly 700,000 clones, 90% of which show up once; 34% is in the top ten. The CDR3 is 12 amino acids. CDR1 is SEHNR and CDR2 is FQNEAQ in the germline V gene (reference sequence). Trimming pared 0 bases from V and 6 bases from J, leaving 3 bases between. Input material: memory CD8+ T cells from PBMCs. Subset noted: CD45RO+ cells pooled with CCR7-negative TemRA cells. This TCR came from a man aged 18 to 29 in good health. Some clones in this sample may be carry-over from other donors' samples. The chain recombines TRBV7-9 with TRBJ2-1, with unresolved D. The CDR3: CASSLAVNEQFF. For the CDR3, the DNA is TGTGCCAGCAGCTTAGCAGTCAATGAGCAGTTCTTC.